This T cell receptor (beta chain) was sequenced for a study of blood T cell repertoires in COVID-19. Study information: Samples representing acute and convalescent COVID-19 were sourced from the United States, Italy and Spain. PBMCs, B-cell-depleted T cells, or T cells provided the cDNA or gDNA that made up the material.

Deletions cut 2 bases from V and 4 bases from J, with 5 bases between. Germline loops: CDR1 SQVTM, CDR2 ANQGSEA. The CDR3 contains 11 residues. This clone has just one count. Under the authors' procedure: For nucleated cells, counts were estimated from reference gene primer amplification. The protocol was immunoSEQ multiplex PCR, while the TCRdb copy is restricted to in-frame clones and leaves out a portion. The V and J calls and clone size are taken from that table; D and trimming were inferred from the DNA. The sample records about 71,000 clones, roughly 80% being singletons. This chain links TRBV29-1 with TRBJ1-1, with D unresolved. The TCR was taken from an elderly woman with acute or convalescent COVID-19. Material: peripheral blood. CDR3 amino acids: CSVEWSTEAFF. Written as DNA, the CDR3 is TGCAGCGTTGAATGGAGCACTGAAGCTTTCTTT.